What follows are 30 T cell receptor beta chains derived from one specimen sequenced in a study of radiotherapy plus CTLA-4 blockade in lung cancer. Clones were sequenced by immunoSEQ multiplex PCR, and TCRdb holds only the in-frame ones, with some missing. The data contain approximately 94,000 clones, about four fifths of them seen just once; the ten biggest clones take up about 25%. Sequenced material: peripheral blood, taken from a patient treated with radiotherapy plus ipilimumab. The source of these receptors is a human donor with non-small cell lung cancer that progressed on radiotherapy plus ipilimumab.

V and J are TRBV7-2 and TRBJ2-2, with 13 bases that match TRBD2. Per the germline V gene, CDR1 is SGHTA and CDR2 is FQGNSA. The CDR3 has 19 residues. The ends lost 4 bases at V and 3 bases at J; junction bases unmatched: 11. The CDR3 reads CASSSDILAGGRYTGELFF. CDR3 nucleotide sequence: TGTGCCAGCAGCTCTGATATACTAGCGGGAGGGAGGTACACCGGGGAGCTGTTTTTT.

The rearrangement joins TRBV27 to TRBJ2-1, with 9 bases lining up with TRBD2. Losses at the gene ends were 4 bases for V and 4 bases for J; bases not matched to a gene: 5. Germline V gene data show CDR1 as MNHEY and CDR2 as SMNVEV (reference sequence). The CDR3 has 15 residues. Here the CDR3 reads CASSYASGVYNEQFF. The CDR3 region has the DNA TGTGCCAGCAGTTACGCTAGCGGGGTGTACAATGAGCAGTTCTTC.

The rearrangement links TRBV7-8 to TRBJ2-1; 9 nucleotides agree with TRBD2. The CDR3 contains 17 residues. Per the germline V gene, CDR1 is SGHVS and CDR2 is FQNEAQ. Germline trimming cut 0 bases from V and 8 bases from J; bases unmatched to any gene: 11. DNA for the CDR3: TGTGCCAGCAGCTTAGCGCGGGTTAGCGGGAGACCCCATGAGCAGTTCTTC. Translation: CASSLARVSGRPHEQFF.

In this sample, this clone turned up a few times. The chain has TRBV7-2 and TRBJ2-7; no clear D gene. Germline CDR1 SGHTA, CDR2 FQGNSA. V shed 5 bases and J shed 4 bases, with 15 bases lying between them. The CDR3 consists of 14 residues. The DNA for the CDR3 is TGTGCCAGCAGCATCTCGTTGATTAATTACGAGCAGTACTTC. Translation: CASSISLINYEQYF.

V gene TRBV5-3 combines with J gene TRBJ1-1; the D is unclear. TRBV5-3 qualifies as an ORF whose function is uncertain. The CDR3 totals 12 residues. Trimming shortened V by 0 bases and J by 7 bases, and 7 bases separated the two germline ends. The CDR3 DNA is TGTGCCAGAAGCTTGGGATCCGTTGAAGCTTTCTTT. Amino acid sequence: CARSLGSVEAFF.

V gene TRBV6-5 combines with J gene TRBJ2-6; no clear D gene. CDR3 length: 15 residues. Trimming took 10 bases from V and 0 from J, leaving 13 bases between them. CDR1 is MNHEY, CDR2 SVGAGI, per germline. This CDR3 is CAITDTPSGANVLTF. DNA for the CDR3: TGTGCCATCACAGACACTCCCTCTGGGGCCAACGTCCTGACTTTC.

V and J are TRBV28 and TRBJ1-5, with 10 bases that match TRBD1. Germline V gives CDR1 MDHEN, CDR2 SYDVKM. J gave up 8 bases and V 5 bases, and 6 bases lay outside the gene matches. The CDR3 has 14 residues. The CDR3 is CASSHGQGDKPQHF. In DNA, the CDR3 is TGTGCCAGCAGTCACGGACAGGGGGATAAGCCCCAGCATTTT.

The genes are TRBV11-1 and TRBJ2-7, with TRBD1 matching 10 bases. Trimming removed 6 bases from V and 1 base from J; junction bases left unmatched: 9. The CDR3 totals 16 residues. CDR1 SGHAT and CDR2 FQDESV come from the germline V gene (reference sequence). CDR3 DNA sequence: TGTGCCAGCAGTCGCTTCTCGGGACAGGGGTCCTACGAGCAGTACTTC. Translated, it gives CASSRFSGQGSYEQYF.

The V gene is TRBV9, the J gene TRBJ2-1; the match to TRBD2 covers 11 bases. The germline V gene has CDR1 SGDLS and CDR2 YYNGEE. The CDR3 covers 14 residues. V shed 2 bases and J 6 bases; nucleotides not matched to a gene: 1. CDR3: CASSVSGRANEQFF. The CDR3 nucleotides read TGTGCCAGCAGCGTTAGCGGGAGGGCCAATGAGCAGTTCTTC.

The V and J genes are TRBV27 and TRBJ2-3, with a tentative D call TRBD1 (6 bases). CDR1 and CDR2 from the germline V gene are MNHEY and SMNVEV (reference sequence). The CDR3 runs to 17 residues. Trimming shortened V by 4 bases and J by 5 bases, and 22 bases separated the two germline ends. CDR3 amino acids: CASSSTGFGAPGDTQYF. The CDR3 nucleotides are TGTGCCAGCAGTTCGACAGGTTTCGGTGCCCCGGGAGATACGCAGTATTTT.

The chain is built from TRBV5-4 and TRBJ1-2; 8 bases are a match to TRBD1. CDR1 is SGHNT and CDR2 is YYREEE in the germline V gene (reference sequence). There are 13 residues in the CDR3. V gave up 1 base and J gave up 8 bases; unmatched junction bases: 4. Here the CDR3 reads CASSLQGASGYTF. The CDR3 DNA sequence: TGTGCCAGCAGCTTGCAGGGGGCTTCGGGCTACACCTTC.

This clone was picked up one time. This chain uses TRBV5-1 with TRBJ2-7, with D tentatively TRBD2 (5 bases). This CDR3 contains 17 residues. CDR1 and CDR2 (germline): SGHRS, YFSETQ. The V gene lost 1 base and the J gene lost 2 bases, with 19 bases spanning the gap. CDR3 bases: TGCGCCAGCAGCTTGAACCCGGGAACTAGTTCCACCTACGAGCAGTACGTC. Protein sequence: CASSLNPGTSSTYEQYV.

This clone is a singleton in its sample. The chain recombines TRBV7-2 with TRBJ2-6; 7 positions agree with TRBD2. J lost 2 bases, V lost 8 bases, and 6 bases had no gene match. Looked up from germline, CDR1 is SGHTA and CDR2 is FQGNSA. This CDR3 region has 15 residues. The CDR3 DNA reads TGTGCCAGCGTATGGGGGGGTGCTGGGGCCAACGTCCTGACTTTC. Its protein is CASVWGGAGANVLTF.

This clone is a singleton in its sample. The genes are TRBV11-2 and TRBJ2-7; 7 nucleotides match TRBD1. Germline values: CDR1 SGHAT, CDR2 FQNNGV. J lost 3 bases, V lost 5 bases, and 1 base had no gene match. The CDR3 has 12 amino acids. The CDR3 sequence is CASSRDSYEQYF. The CDR3, as DNA: TGTGCCAGCAGCCGGGACAGCTACGAGCAGTACTTC.

This chain's CDR3 is CASIRSGREKETQYF. CDR3 nucleotide sequence: TGTGCCAGTATTCGTAGCGGGAGAGAGAAAGAGACCCAGTACTTC. The chain joins TRBV6-6 to TRBJ2-5; 9 bases align to TRBD2. Trimming cost V 9 bases and J 3 bases; bases outside gene matches: 11. This CDR3 contains 15 residues. In germline, CDR1 is MNHNY, CDR2 SVGAGI (reference sequence).

The V gene is TRBV10-3, the J gene TRBJ2-1; 11 bases agree with TRBD2. Germline CDR1 and CDR2: ENHRY and SYGVKD. The CDR3 is 19 amino acids. With V trimmed by 3 bases and J by 0 bases, 10 bases remained unmatched. CDR3 nucleotide sequence: TGTGCCATCAGTGATCCTGGGACTAGCGGTCCCTCCTCCTACAATGAGCAGTTCTTC. Encoded protein: CAISDPGTSGPSSYNEQFF.

The chain combines TRBV9 with TRBJ1-1, with D possibly TRBD1 on 5 matching bases. V was pared by 0 bases and J by 1 base, with 10 bases between. There are 15 residues in the CDR3. CDR1 SGDLS and CDR2 YYNGEE come from the germline V gene. CDR3 in amino acids: CASSVDPGTNTEAFF. CDR3 nucleotides: TGTGCCAGCAGCGTAGACCCAGGGACGAACACTGAAGCTTTCTTT.

The chain couples TRBV13 to TRBJ2-1; tentatively, D is TRBD1 (5 bases). Germline CDR1 is PRHDT and CDR2 is FYEKMQ (reference sequence). The CDR3 runs 11 residues. V lost 4 bases and J lost 10, with 8 bases in between. The chain's CDR3 is CASSWGREQFF. The CDR3 nucleotides are TGTGCCAGCAGCTGGGGCCGGGAGCAGTTCTTC.

The chain combines TRBV10-2 with TRBJ1-1, with D uncertain. Per germline, CDR1 WSHSY and CDR2 SAAADI. The length of the CDR3 is 13 residues. With 4 bases removed from V and 7 bases from J, the gap between germline ends came to 13 bases. This CDR3 reads CASSGTGTIEAFF. CDR3 sequence (DNA): TGCGCCAGCAGTGGGACCGGAACAATTGAAGCTTTCTTT.

The V and J genes are TRBV5-3 and TRBJ2-5, with 9 bases that match TRBD2. TRBV5-3 is an ORF, with its function uncertain. Unmatched junction bases numbered 7, after V lost 5 bases and J lost 2 bases. This CDR3 has 15 amino acids. The CDR3 loop is CARRFSGRRQETQYF. The CDR3 nucleotides are TGTGCCAGAAGGTTTAGCGGGAGAAGGCAAGAGACCCAGTACTTC.

This clone appeared once. V gene TRBV10-3 combines with J gene TRBJ2-5; 11 positions agree with TRBD2. The germline CDR1 and CDR2 sequences are ENHRY and SYGVKD. The CDR3 covers 19 residues. V was clipped by 2 bases and J by 0 bases; unmatched bases: 11. The chain's CDR3 is CAISEITLTSGTYQETQYF. In nucleotides, the CDR3 is TGTGCCATCAGTGAGATTACATTGACTAGCGGGACGTACCAAGAGACCCAGTACTTC.

This clone is a singleton in its sample. This chain joins TRBV11-2 and TRBJ2-7, with D hard to call. The CDR3 has 13 residues. V was trimmed by 1 base and J by 0 bases, leaving 4 bases between them. The germline V gene has CDR1 SGHAT and CDR2 FQNNGV. Here the CDR3 reads CASSLAPSYEQYF. The DNA for the CDR3 is TGTGCCAGCAGCTTAGCCCCCTCCTACGAGCAGTACTTC.

The genes are TRBV27 and TRBJ2-2; D unclear. Between the trimmed V and J ends, which lost 2 bases and 4 bases, there was a span of 8 bases. This CDR3 comprises 14 residues. The V gene's germline CDR1 is MNHEY and CDR2 SMNVEV (reference sequence). CDR3 sequence (DNA): TGTGCCAGCAGTTTACAGCGTACCACCGGGGAGCTGTTTTTT. Protein sequence: CASSLQRTTGELFF.

The rearrangement joins TRBV7-2 to TRBJ1-2; D call uncertain. V was trimmed by 1 base and J by 3 bases, leaving 6 bases between them. Germline V lookup: CDR1 SGHTA, CDR2 FQGNSA. The CDR3 length is 13 residues. The CDR3 bases are TGTGCCAGCAGCTTAGATTGGGACTATGGCTACACCTTC. It is translated as CASSLDWDYGYTF.

This chain joins TRBV30 and TRBJ1-1; D unresolved. V was shortened by 5 bases and J by 1 base, with 8 bases between the two germline ends. This CDR3 has 12 residues. Looked up from germline, CDR1 is GTSNPN and CDR2 is SVGIG (reference sequence). CDR3 residues: CAWGRENTEAFF. The CDR3 DNA is TGTGCCTGGGGACGGGAGAACACTGAAGCTTTCTTT. Variable domain in full (rest from reference TRBV30 and TRBJ1-1): SQTIHQWPATLVQPVGSPLSLECTVEGTSNPNLYWYRQAAGRGLQLLFYSVGIGQISSEVPQNLSASRPQDRQFILSSKKLLLSDSGFYLCAWGRENTEAFFGQGTRLTVV.

The chain employs TRBV7-8 and TRBJ2-5; D might be TRBD2 (6 bases). Germline assignment: CDR1 SGHVS and CDR2 FQNEAQ. CDR3 length equals 14 residues. V was pared by 5 bases and J by 5 bases, with 15 bases between. CDR3 DNA sequence: TGTGCCAGCAGCATGGGACTTCTCCTGGAGACCCAGTACTTC. This sequence encodes CASSMGLLLETQYF.

The rearrangement links TRBV28 to TRBJ2-5; 9 bases map to TRBD1. The CDR3 is made up of 15 amino acids. V lost 2 bases, J lost 2 bases, and 3 bases stayed unmatched. The germline V gene encodes CDR1 MDHEN and CDR2 SYDVKM. CDR3 region: CASSLPTGGQETQYF. The DNA of the CDR3 is TGTGCCAGCAGTTTACCGACAGGGGGACAAGAGACCCAGTACTTC.

This chain joins TRBV9 and TRBJ2-2; D is undetermined. V lost 0 bases, J lost 4 bases, and 7 bases lay in between. Germline V gene data show CDR1 as SGDLS and CDR2 as YYNGEE. The CDR3 has 14 residues. Here the CDR3 DNA reads TGTGCCAGCAGCGTAGCGGCCGCCACCGGGGAGCTGTTTTTT. It encodes CASSVAAATGELFF.

The chain has TRBV28 and TRBJ2-1; TRBD2 aligns across 8 bases. CDR3 length equals 21 residues. The trim removed 5 bases at V and 0 bases at J, leaving 21 bases unmatched. Per the germline V gene, CDR1 is MDHEN and CDR2 is SYDVKM. CDR3 amino acids: CASSQPRVGAGVPISYNEQFF. CDR3 sequence (DNA): TGTGCCAGCAGTCAACCTCGGGTGGGAGCGGGAGTCCCCATCTCCTACAATGAGCAGTTCTTC.

V is TRBV19 and J is TRBJ2-4; D call uncertain. CDR1 is LNHDA, CDR2 SQIVND, per germline (reference sequence). V was cut by 4 bases and J by 6 bases, with 16 bases left in between. The CDR3 is made up of 15 amino acids. The CDR3 DNA is TGTGCCAGTAGTACCCCTATGGCGGACCTAAACATTCAGTACTTC. As protein: CASSTPMADLNIQYF.